This T cell receptor beta chain is from a study of CD8 T cells in ankylosing spondylitis. This clonotype has a count of ten or more. Trimming left V 0 bases short and J 7 bases short, with 12 bases between. Germline-derived CDR1 and CDR2 are DFQATT and SNEGSKA (reference sequence). The CDR3 extends over 13 amino acids. TCRdb re-derived calls from the 5' RACE reads in MiXCR, one entry per CDR3 protein. This sample has 85,000 to 100,000 distinct CDR3 sequences; about 9% occur once, and the top ten carry roughly 4.6%. The gene calls are TRBV20-1 and TRBJ1-1, with D perhaps matching TRBD1 (6 bases). Sequences were obtained from blood, either unsorted or a sorted T cell fraction (not recorded which). The sequence was obtained from a male donor with ankylosing spondylitis or in good health (not recorded which). CDR3 in DNA: TGCAGTGCTAGAGACCCCCAGGGGAATGAAGCTTTCTTT. Residues: CSARDPQGNEAFF.